Described below is a single T cell receptor beta chain sequence and its context. Its antigen is not identified. The germline V and J ends were trimmed by 5 bases and 4 bases, with 6 bases remaining between them. The CDR3 spans 12 residues. Germline V gives CDR1 SQVTM, CDR2 ANQGSEA. The data were obtained in a study of OX40 agonist ivuxolimab in advanced cancers. Whole-study findings and limits: Normalized T-cell clonal expansion was also low in a subset of nonresponders. Relative to CD4+ cells, CD8+ T cells on average had more expanded clones.

The data were produced by immunoSEQ multiplex PCR, yet TCRdb's version contains in-frame clones alone and is incomplete. The sample has tens of thousands of clones; more than 80% are singletons. This rearrangement joins TRBV29-1 to TRBJ2-6; D is undetermined. The source material was CD4+ or CD8+ T cells sorted from blood, sampled in a trial of the OX40 agonist ivuxolimab. The source is an adult with an advanced solid tumor such as melanoma, head and neck, liver or kidney cancer. The CDR3 DNA is TGCAGCGTTTTGTCCGGGGCCAACGTCCTGACTTTC. It encodes CSVLSGANVLTF.